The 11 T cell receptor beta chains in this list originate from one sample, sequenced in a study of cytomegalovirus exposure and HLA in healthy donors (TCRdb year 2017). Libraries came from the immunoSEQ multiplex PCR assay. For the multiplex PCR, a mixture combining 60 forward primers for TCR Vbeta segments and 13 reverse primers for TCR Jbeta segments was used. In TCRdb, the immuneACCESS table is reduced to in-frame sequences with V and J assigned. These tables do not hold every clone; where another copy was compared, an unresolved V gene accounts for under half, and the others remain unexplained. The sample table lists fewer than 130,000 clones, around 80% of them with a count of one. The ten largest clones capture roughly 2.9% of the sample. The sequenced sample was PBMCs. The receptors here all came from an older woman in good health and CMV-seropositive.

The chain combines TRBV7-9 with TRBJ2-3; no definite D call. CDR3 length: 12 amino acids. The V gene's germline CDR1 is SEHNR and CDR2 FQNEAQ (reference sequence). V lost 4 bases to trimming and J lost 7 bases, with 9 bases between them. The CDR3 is CASSSDSYTQYF. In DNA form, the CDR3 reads TGTGCCAGCAGCTCCGACTCTTATACGCAGTATTTT.

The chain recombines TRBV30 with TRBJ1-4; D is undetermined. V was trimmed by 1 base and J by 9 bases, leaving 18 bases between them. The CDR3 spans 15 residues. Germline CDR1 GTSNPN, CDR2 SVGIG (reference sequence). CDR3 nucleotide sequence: TGTGCCTGGAGTGATGGATGGCGACAAGGCAAAAAACTGTTTTTT. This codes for CAWSDGWRQGKKLFF.

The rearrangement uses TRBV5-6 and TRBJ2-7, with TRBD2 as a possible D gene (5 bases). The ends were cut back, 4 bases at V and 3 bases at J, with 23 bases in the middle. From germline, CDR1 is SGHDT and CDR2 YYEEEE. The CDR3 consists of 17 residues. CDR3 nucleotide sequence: TGTGCCAGCAGCCCCCTAGGGAGCCACCTCGGTCACTACGAGCAGTACTTC. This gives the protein CASSPLGSHLGHYEQYF.

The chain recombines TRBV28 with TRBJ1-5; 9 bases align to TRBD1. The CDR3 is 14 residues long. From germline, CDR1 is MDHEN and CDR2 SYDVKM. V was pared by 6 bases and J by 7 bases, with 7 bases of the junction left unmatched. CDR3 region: CASRNTGGSQPQHF. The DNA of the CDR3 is TGTGCCAGCAGAAACACAGGGGGCAGCCAGCCCCAGCATTTT.

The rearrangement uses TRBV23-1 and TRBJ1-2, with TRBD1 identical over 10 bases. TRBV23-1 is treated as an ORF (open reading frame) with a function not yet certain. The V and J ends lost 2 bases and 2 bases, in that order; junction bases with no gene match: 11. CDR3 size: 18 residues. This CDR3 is CASSQTRQGANSNYGYTF. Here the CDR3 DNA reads TGCGCCAGCAGTCAAACTCGACAGGGGGCGAATTCCAACTATGGCTACACCTTC.

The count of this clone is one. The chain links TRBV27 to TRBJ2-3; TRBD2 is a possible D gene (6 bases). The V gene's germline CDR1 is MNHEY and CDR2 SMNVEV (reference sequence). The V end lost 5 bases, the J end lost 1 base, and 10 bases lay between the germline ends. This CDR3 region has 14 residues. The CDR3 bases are TGTGCCAGCAGTCGGACGGGGGGCACAGATACGCAGTATTTT. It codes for CASSRTGGTDTQYF.

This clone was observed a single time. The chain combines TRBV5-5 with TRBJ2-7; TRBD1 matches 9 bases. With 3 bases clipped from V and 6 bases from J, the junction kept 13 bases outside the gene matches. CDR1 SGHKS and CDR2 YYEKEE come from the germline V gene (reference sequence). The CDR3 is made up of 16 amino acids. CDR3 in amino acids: CASSSQPTGGGSEQYF. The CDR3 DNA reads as TGTGCCAGCAGCTCCCAGCCCACAGGGGGCGGATCCGAGCAGTACTTC. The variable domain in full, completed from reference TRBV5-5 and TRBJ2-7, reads DAGVTQSPTHLIKTRGQQVTLRCSPISGHKSVSWYQQVLGQGPQFIFQYYEKEERGRGNFPDRFSARQFPNYSSELNVNALLLGDSALYLCASSSQPTGGGSEQYFGPGTRLTVT.

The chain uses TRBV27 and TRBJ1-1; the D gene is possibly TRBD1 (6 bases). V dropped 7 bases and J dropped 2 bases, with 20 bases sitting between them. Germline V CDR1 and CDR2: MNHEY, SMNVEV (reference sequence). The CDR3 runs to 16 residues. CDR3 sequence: CASMNIKDSLNTEAFF. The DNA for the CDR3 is TGTGCCAGCATGAATATAAAGGACAGCTTAAACACTGAAGCTTTCTTT.

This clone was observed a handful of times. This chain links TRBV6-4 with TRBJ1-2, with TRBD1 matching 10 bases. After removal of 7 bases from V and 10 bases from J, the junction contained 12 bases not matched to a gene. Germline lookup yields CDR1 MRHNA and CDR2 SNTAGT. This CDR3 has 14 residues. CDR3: CASTPGQGNLNYTF. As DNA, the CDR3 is TGTGCCAGCACCCCGGGACAGGGGAATTTAAACTACACCTTC.

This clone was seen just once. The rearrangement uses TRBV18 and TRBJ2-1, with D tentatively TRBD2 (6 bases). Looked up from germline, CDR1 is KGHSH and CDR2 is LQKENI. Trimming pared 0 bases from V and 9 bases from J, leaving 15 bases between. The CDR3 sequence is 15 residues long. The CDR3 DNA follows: TGTGCCAGCTCACCACCTTCGGGACTGTCCGGTGAGCAGTTCTTC. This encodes CASSPPSGLSGEQFF.

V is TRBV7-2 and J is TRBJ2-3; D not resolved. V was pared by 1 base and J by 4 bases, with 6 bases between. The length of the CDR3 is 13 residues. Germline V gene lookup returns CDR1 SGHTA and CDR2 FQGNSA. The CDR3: CASSLGGADTQYF. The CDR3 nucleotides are TGTGCCAGCAGCTTAGGAGGAGCAGATACGCAGTATTTT.